This entry concerns a single T cell receptor (beta chain). The data belong to a study of blood T cell repertoires in COVID-19. Study in general: Researchers got acute and convalescent COVID-19 samples from the United States, Italy and Spain.

The germline V gene encodes CDR1 GTSNPN and CDR2 SVGIG (reference sequence). CDR3 length equals 13 residues. Between the trimmed V and J ends, which lost 4 bases and 7 bases, there was a span of 14 bases. Per the authors' pipeline: Scientists estimated how many nucleated cells there were by amplifying reference gene primers. Libraries were prepared by immunoSEQ multiplex PCR; TCRdb keeps only in-frame clonotypes and omits some of them. That table is the source of V, J and clone size, and D and trimming were worked out from the DNA. The sample includes under 60,000 clones, roughly 85% of them seen just once.

The source of this sequence is a human donor in a cohort sampled during active COVID-19. This rearrangement joins TRBV30 to TRBJ2-1; TRBD2 might be the D (6 bases). The sequenced sample consisted of peripheral blood. The CDR3 coding sequence is TGTGCCTGGACGGCGATAGCGGTTAATGAGCAGTTCTTC. This encodes CAWTAIAVNEQFF.